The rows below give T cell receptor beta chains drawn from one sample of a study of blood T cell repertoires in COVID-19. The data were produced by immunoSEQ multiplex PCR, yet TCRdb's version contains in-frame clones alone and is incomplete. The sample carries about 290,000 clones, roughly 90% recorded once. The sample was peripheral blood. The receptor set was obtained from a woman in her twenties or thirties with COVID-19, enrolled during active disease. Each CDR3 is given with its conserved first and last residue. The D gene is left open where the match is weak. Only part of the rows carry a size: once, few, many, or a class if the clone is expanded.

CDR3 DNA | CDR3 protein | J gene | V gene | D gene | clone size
TGTGCCAGTACCCACGGCGGCAGGGGGTACACAGATACGCAGTATTTT | CASTHGGRGYTDTQYF | TRBJ2-3 | TRBV19 | TRBD1 | NA
TGTGCCAGCAGCCCGTGGAGGGGGCTTTCGGAAGCTTTCTTT | CASSPWRGLSEAFF | TRBJ1-1 | TRBV9 | TRBD1 | NA
TGTGCCAGCAGTAGACCCTGGGCAGGGTCGGTAAGTGAAGCTTTCTTT | CASSRPWAGSVSEAFF | TRBJ1-1 | TRBV27 | NA | NA
TGTGCCAGCAGTGAATACAAAAACACCGGGGAGCTGTTTTTT | CASSEYKNTGELFF | TRBJ2-2 | TRBV25-1 | NA | NA
TGTGCCAGCAGTCCAATGGACAGACTGAACACTGAAGCTTTCTTT | CASSPMDRLNTEAFF | TRBJ1-1 | TRBV2 | NA | NA
TGCGCCAGCAGCTTGATACCTGGGGGGGTGAACACTGAAGCTTTCTTT | CASSLIPGGVNTEAFF | TRBJ1-1 | TRBV5-1 | NA | NA
TGTGCCAGCAGCCAGACCTTGAAGGGGGGGGAAAACATTCAGTACTTC | CASSQTLKGGENIQYF | TRBJ2-4 | TRBV16 | NA | NA
TGTGCCAGCAGCCAAGGTCTCGGGGTGAACTATGGCTACACCTTC | CASSQGLGVNYGYTF | TRBJ1-2 | TRBV3-1/TRBV3-2 | NA | NA
TGTGCCAGCAGCCAAGAGGTCAGGAAATCACCCCTCCACTTT | CASSQEVRKSPLHF | TRBJ1-6 | TRBV3-1/TRBV3-2 | NA | NA
TGCGCCAGCAGCCAAAGAGGGGACATAAATGGCTACACCTTC | CASSQRGDINGYTF | TRBJ1-2 | TRBV4-1 | NA | NA
TGCGCCAGCAGAGCACTAGCGGCCTACGAGCAGTACTTC | CASRALAAYEQYF | TRBJ2-7 | TRBV10-2 | TRBD2 | NA
TGTGCCAGCAGCCCAAACAGGGTGTTAGCTTTCTTT | CASSPNRVLAFF | TRBJ1-1 | TRBV7-2 | NA | NA
TGTGCCAGCCCGGAGGGTAGCGGGGGCGCCGAAACCCAGTACTTC | CASPEGSGGAETQYF | TRBJ2-5 | TRBV6-5 | TRBD2 | NA
TGTGCCAGCAGACAGAGTTCCAATCAGCCCCAGCATTTT | CASRQSSNQPQHF | TRBJ1-5 | TRBV12-3/TRBV12-4 | NA | NA
TGTGCCAGCAGCTTGCGACAGGGGGTACCCTATAATTCACCCCTCCACTTT | CASSLRQGVPYNSPLHF | TRBJ1-6 | TRBV5-5 | TRBD1 | NA
TGTGCCAGCAGCGAACCAGGTGCCCATGGCTACACCTTC | CASSEPGAHGYTF | TRBJ1-2 | TRBV7-9 | NA | NA
TGTGCCAGCAGCTTGCCAGGGGTTCGGAATTCACCCCTCCACTTT | CASSLPGVRNSPLHF | TRBJ1-6 | TRBV5-4 | NA | NA
TGTGCCAGCAGTTTCTCAAGAACGGTCTATGGCTACACCTTC | CASSFSRTVYGYTF | TRBJ1-2 | TRBV27 | NA | NA
TGTGCCAGCAGCCAGGGATTGACGGGACAGGGGTTTACTGGCTACACCTTC | CASSQGLTGQGFTGYTF | TRBJ1-2 | TRBV3-1/TRBV3-2 | TRBD1 | NA
TGTGCCAGCAGTTTAATCATAGGGGCGAGAGCTTTCTTT | CASSLIIGARAFF | TRBJ1-1 | TRBV28 | NA | NA
TGTGCCAGTACGGTGGACAGGGAAGCGACCGGGGAGCTGTTTTTT | CASTVDREATGELFF | TRBJ2-2 | TRBV19 | TRBD1 | NA
TGTGCCAGCAGCTGGCGAGTATTTGGCCAGGGGGAGACCCAGTACTTC | CASSWRVFGQGETQYF | TRBJ2-5 | TRBV5-6 | NA | NA
TGTGCCAGCAGTCCAACTAGGGTGTGGGGCAATCAGCCCCAGCATTTT | CASSPTRVWGNQPQHF | TRBJ1-5 | TRBV27 | NA | NA
TGTGCCAGCAGCTTAGGGCAACAAGCGACTGTAGATGAGCAGTTCTTC | CASSLGQQATVDEQFF | TRBJ2-1 | TRBV11-2 | NA | NA
TGTGCCAGCAGCCATAGCGGGGGGACCTCCTACGAGCAGTACTTC | CASSHSGGTSYEQYF | TRBJ2-7 | TRBV7-8 | TRBD2 | NA
TGTGCCACTGAGGGGGTGGATGGCTACACCTTC | CATEGVDGYTF | TRBJ1-2 | TRBV24-1 | NA | NA
TGTGCCAGCAGCCTTGACAGGGAAAACTATGGCTACACCTTC | CASSLDRENYGYTF | TRBJ1-2 | TRBV3-1/TRBV3-2 | TRBD1 | NA
TGTGCCAGCAGCATACAGGGGACTAACTATGGCTACACCTTC | CASSIQGTNYGYTF | TRBJ1-2 | TRBV5-6 | TRBD1 | NA
TGTGCCAGCAGGAACCTGGGAGGTCTCGGTGAAAAACTGTTTTTT | CASRNLGGLGEKLFF | TRBJ1-4 | TRBV5-8 | NA | NA
TGCGCCAACACCGACAGGGGGGACACCGGGGAGCTGTTTTTT | CANTDRGDTGELFF | TRBJ2-2 | TRBV10-2 | TRBD1 | NA
TGTGCCAGCAGTTTGGGCAGCCACACTGAAGCTTTCTTT | CASSLGSHTEAFF | TRBJ1-1 | TRBV12-3/TRBV12-4 | NA | NA
TGTGCCAGCAGCCAAGAAGTAGGCGGGACCCCCTACAATGAGCAGTTCTTC | CASSQEVGGTPYNEQFF | TRBJ2-1 | TRBV4-2 | NA | NA
TGTGCCAGCGTCCCGGGGACAGACTATGAGCAGTTCTTC | CASVPGTDYEQFF | TRBJ2-1 | TRBV6-5 | TRBD1 | NA
TGTGCCAGCAGCCCCACTTCTAGCACAGATACGCAGTATTTT | CASSPTSSTDTQYF | TRBJ2-3 | TRBV11-2 | NA | NA
TGTGCCAGTAGTATAGCCCTGGGGCTGGCTACAGGGGGAAGCAATCAGCCCCAGCATTTT | CASSIALGLATGGSNQPQHF | TRBJ1-5 | TRBV19 | TRBD1 | few